Each of the 6 T cell receptor beta chains below was sequenced from the same sample in a study of cytomegalovirus exposure and HLA in healthy donors (dated 2017 in TCRdb). Library construction relied on the immunoSEQ multiplex PCR assay. The multiplex PCR relied on a mix of 60 forward primers for TCR Vbeta segments and 13 reverse primers for TCR Jbeta segments. TCRdb stores this immuneACCESS table with in-frame sequences only. Part of the clones is absent; in the studies checked, under half of the shortfall reflects unresolved V genes, and no reason is known for the rest. Within this sample are about 190,000 clones, with around 80% of them counted one time only. Together, the top ten hold approximately 1.6% of the sample. Sample: PBMCs. All receptors derive from a man in his forties in good health and CMV-seropositive.

This clone occurred a few times. J is TRBJ2-5 and V is TRBV4-3; TRBD2 is a possible D gene (6 bases). The last part of the DNA fits TRBJ2-7 better; the J call may be wrong. This CDR3 has 15 amino acids. Germline CDR1 and CDR2: LGHNA and YSLEER. The DNA for the CDR3 is TGCGCCAGCAGCCGATATAATAGCGGCTCCTACGAGCAGTACTTC. This gives the protein CASSRYNSGSYEQYF.

The V call is TRBV9, the J call TRBJ2-7; possible D gene TRBD1, 7 bases. This CDR3 spans 13 amino acids. The V gene's germline CDR1 is SGDLS and CDR2 YYNGEE. V lost 2 bases and J lost 7, with 13 bases in between. CDR3: CASSVDRAGEQYF. The CDR3 DNA reads TGTGCCAGCAGCGTCGACAGGGCGGGGGAGCAGTACTTC.

The chain combines TRBV21-1 with TRBJ1-1. TRBV21-1 is a known pseudogene. CDR3 length: 15 amino acids. This chain's CDR3 is CASSKRGDRNTEAFF. CDR3 nucleotide sequence: TGTGCCAGCAGCAAACGCGGCGACCGGAACACTGAAGCTTTCTTT.

The chain is built from TRBV13 and TRBJ2-7; a weak D match, TRBD1 (6 bases). The CDR3 sequence is 15 residues long. Trimming cost V 4 bases and J 2 bases, with 15 bases left between them. Germline V gives CDR1 PRHDT, CDR2 FYEKMQ (reference sequence). The CDR3: CASSSTGHITYEQYF. CDR3 coding DNA: TGTGCCAGCAGCTCGACGGGACACATTACCTACGAGCAGTACTTC. Complete variable domain (other parts from reference TRBV13 and TRBJ2-7): AAGVIQSPRHLIKEKRETATLKCYPIPRHDTVYWYQQGPGQDPQFLISFYEKMQSDKGSIPDRFSAQQFSDYHSELNMSSLELGDSALYFCASSSTGHITYEQYFGPGTRLTVT.

The chain combines TRBV29-1 with TRBJ2-1, with 11 bases matching TRBD2. CDR3 length equals 15 residues. Germline V gene lookup returns CDR1 SQVTM and CDR2 ANQGSEA. V lost 3 bases to trimming and J lost 7 bases; unmatched junction nucleotides: 8. CDR3 coding DNA: TGCAGCGTTGAGCCTAGCGGGAGGCCCAGGAATGAGCAGTTCTTC. Translating it yields CSVEPSGRPRNEQFF.

The V call is TRBV5-1, the J call TRBJ2-2; D unclear. Trimming shortened V by 0 bases and J by 7 bases, and 7 bases separated the two germline ends. Germline values: CDR1 SGHRS, CDR2 YFSETQ. The CDR3 is made up of 13 amino acids. The CDR3 here is CASSLELNGELFF. CDR3 in DNA: TGCGCCAGCAGCTTGGAGCTCAACGGGGAGCTGTTTTTT. The variable domain in full, with the rest retrieved from reference TRBV5-1 and TRBJ2-2, is KAGVTQTPRYLIKTRGQQVTLSCSPISGHRSVSWYQQTPGQGLQFLFEYFSETQRNKGNFPGRFSGRQFSNSRSEMNVSTLELGDSALYLCASSLELNGELFFGEGSRLTVL.